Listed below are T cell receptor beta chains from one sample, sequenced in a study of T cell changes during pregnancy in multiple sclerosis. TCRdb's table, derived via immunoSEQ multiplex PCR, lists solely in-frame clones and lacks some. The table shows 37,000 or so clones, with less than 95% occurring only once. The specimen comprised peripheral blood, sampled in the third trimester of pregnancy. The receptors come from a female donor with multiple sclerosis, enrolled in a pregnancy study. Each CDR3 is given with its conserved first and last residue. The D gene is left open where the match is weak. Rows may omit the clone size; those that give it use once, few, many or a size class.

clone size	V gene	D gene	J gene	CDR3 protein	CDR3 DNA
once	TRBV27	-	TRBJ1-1	CASSNMNTKAFF	TGTGCCAGCAGTAATATGAACACTAAAGCTTTCTTT
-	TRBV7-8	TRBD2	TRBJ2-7	CASSLRLAGDF	TGTGCCAGCAGCCTGAGACTAGCGGGGGACTTC
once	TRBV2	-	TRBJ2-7	CASRPPHTAYEQYF	TGTGCCAGCAGACCACCACATACCGCTTACGAGCAGTACTTC
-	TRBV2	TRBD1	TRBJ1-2	CATTRGTVFF	TGTGCCACAACCCGGGGGACAGTGTTCTTC
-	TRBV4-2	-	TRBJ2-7	CASSQVRDGSYEQYF	TGTGCCAGCAGCCAGGTGCGGGACGGCTCCTACGAGCAGTACTTC
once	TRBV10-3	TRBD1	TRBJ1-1	CAIRAGGMNTEAFF	TGTGCCATCAGGGCAGGGGGAATGAACACTGAAGCTTTCTTT
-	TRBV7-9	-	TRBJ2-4	CASSSDRVRNIQYF	TGTGCCAGCAGCTCCGACCGGGTTCGAAACATTCAGTACTTC
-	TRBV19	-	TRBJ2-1	CASSQRQSNNEQFF	TGTGCCAGTAGTCAGAGGCAGAGTAACAATGAGCAGTTCTTC
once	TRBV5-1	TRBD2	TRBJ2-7	CASRLAGGPYEQYF	TGCGCCAGCAGGCTAGCGGGAGGACCTTACGAGCAGTACTTC
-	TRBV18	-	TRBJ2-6	CASSPPTISSGANVLTF	TGTGCCAGCTCACCACCGACAATCAGCTCTGGGGCCAACGTCCTGACTTTC
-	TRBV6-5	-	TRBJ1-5	CASSYSGFSNQPQHF	TGTGCCAGCAGTTATTCCGGGTTTAGCAATCAGCCCCAGCATTTT
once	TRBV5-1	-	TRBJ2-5	CASGSPQGYQETQYF	TGCGCCAGCGGGTCCCCGCAGGGTTACCAAGAGACCCAGTACTTC
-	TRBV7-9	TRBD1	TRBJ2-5	CASSSPAPGTDQETQYF	TGTGCCAGCAGCTCACCCGCCCCCGGGACAGACCAAGAGACCCAGTACTTC
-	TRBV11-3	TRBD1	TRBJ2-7	CASSPRTGSSSEQYF	TGTGCCAGCAGCCCCCGGACAGGGTCGTCGTCCGAGCAGTACTTC
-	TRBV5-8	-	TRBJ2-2	CASSLVEGAPTGELFF	TGTGCCAGCAGCTTGGTTGAGGGAGCACCCACCGGGGAGCTGTTTTTT
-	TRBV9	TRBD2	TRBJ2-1	CASSPTLAGIYEQFF	TGTGCCAGCAGCCCAACGCTAGCGGGAATCTATGAGCAGTTCTTC
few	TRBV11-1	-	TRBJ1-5	CASSLAPGQPQHF	TGTGCCAGCAGCTTAGCCCCGGGGCAGCCCCAGCATTTT
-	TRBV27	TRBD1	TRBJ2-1	CASSAGTGGAKNEQFF	TGTGCCAGCAGTGCCGGGACAGGGGGTGCGAAAAATGAGCAGTTCTTC
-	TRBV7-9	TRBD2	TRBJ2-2	CASRTSSGDNTGELFF	TGTGCCAGCAGAACATCTAGCGGGGATAACACCGGGGAGCTGTTTTTT
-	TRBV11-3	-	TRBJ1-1	CASSLDTVNTEAFF	TGTGCCAGCAGCTTGGACACCGTGAACACTGAAGCTTTCTTT
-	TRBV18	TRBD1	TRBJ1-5	CASSPGTGIQPQHF	TGTGCCAGCTCACCCGGGACAGGGATTCAGCCCCAGCATTTT
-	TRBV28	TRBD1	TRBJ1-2	CASSLLQGDTAGYTF	TGTGCCAGCAGTTTACTTCAGGGGGATACAGCTGGCTACACCTTC
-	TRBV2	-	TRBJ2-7	CASSEGRGPYEQYF	TGTGCCAGCAGTGAGGGGCGGGGCCCCTACGAGCAGTACTTC
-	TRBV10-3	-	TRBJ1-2	CATSGAGYTF	TGTGCCACCTCAGGGGCGGGCTACACCTTC
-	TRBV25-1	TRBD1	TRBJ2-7	CASSETGREQYF	TGTGCCAGCAGTGAGACAGGGCGCGAGCAGTACTTC
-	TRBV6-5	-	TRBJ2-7	CASSSSLGHVPYEQYF	TGTGCCAGCAGTTCTTCCCTGGGCCACGTGCCCTACGAGCAGTACTTC
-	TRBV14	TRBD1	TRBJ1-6	CASSHPQTGGQNSPLHF	TGTGCCAGCAGCCATCCCCAGACAGGGGGACAAAATTCACCCCTCCACTTT
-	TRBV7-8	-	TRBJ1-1	CASSLGGPQAFF	TGTGCCAGCAGCTTAGGAGGCCCCCAAGCTTTCTTT
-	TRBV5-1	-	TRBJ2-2	CASRGHLTFTGELFF	TGCGCCAGCAGAGGACATCTAACCTTCACCGGGGAGCTGTTTTTT
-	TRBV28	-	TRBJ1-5	CASSLGHLYSNQPQHF	TGTGCCAGCAGTTTGGGACACCTTTATAGCAATCAGCCCCAGCATTTT
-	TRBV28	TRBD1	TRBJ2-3	CASSLDRVTQYF	TGTGCCAGCAGTCTGGACAGGGTTACGCAGTATTTT
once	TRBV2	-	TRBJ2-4	CASSFDSDIQYF	TGTGCCAGCAGTTTCGACAGTGACATTCAGTACTTC
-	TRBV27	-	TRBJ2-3	CASSKRWTYTADTQYF	TGTGCCAGCAGTAAGCGGTGGACCTACACGGCAGATACGCAGTATTTT
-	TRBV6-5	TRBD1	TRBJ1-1	CASRTGGGWNTEAFF	TGTGCCAGCAGGACAGGGGGCGGTTGGAACACTGAAGCTTTCTTT
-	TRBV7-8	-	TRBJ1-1	CASSLGGQVEAFF	TGTGCCAGCAGCTTAGGAGGGCAGGTTGAAGCTTTCTTT
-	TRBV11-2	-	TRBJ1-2	CASSSHGSGYTF	TGTGCCAGCAGCTCCCACGGTTCCGGCTACACCTTC
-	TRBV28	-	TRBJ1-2	CASSSPWSNYGYTF	TGTGCCAGCAGTTCCCCGTGGAGTAACTATGGCTACACCTTC
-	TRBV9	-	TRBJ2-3	CASSFQTSSRYTDTQYF	TGTGCCAGCAGCTTTCAGACGTCTAGCCGATACACAGATACGCAGTATTTT
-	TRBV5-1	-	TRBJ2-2	CASSSLRGALGTGELFF	TGCGCCAGCAGCTCCCTCCGGGGGGCCTTGGGCACCGGGGAGCTGTTTTTT
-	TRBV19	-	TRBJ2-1	CASNDYTLNYNEQFF	TGTGCCAGTAACGACTATACCCTGAACTACAATGAGCAGTTCTTC
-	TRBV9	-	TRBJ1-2	CASSEEPGIPSNYGYTF	TGTGCCAGCAGCGAGGAACCCGGGATACCTTCTAACTATGGCTACACCTTC
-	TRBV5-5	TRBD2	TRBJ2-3	CASSLGAGTSGTDTQYF	TGTGCCAGCAGCTTGGGCGCCGGGACTAGCGGCACAGATACGCAGTATTTT
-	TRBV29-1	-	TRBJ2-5	CSVQNNQETQYF	TGCAGCGTTCAAAACAACCAAGAGACCCAGTACTTC
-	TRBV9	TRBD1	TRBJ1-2	CASSSTGVSGYTF	TGTGCCAGCAGCTCCACAGGGGTCAGCGGCTACACCTTC
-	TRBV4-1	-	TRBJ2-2	CASSQVASGGVTGELFF	TGCGCCAGCAGCCAAGTCGCTTCAGGCGGGGTAACCGGGGAGCTGTTTTTT
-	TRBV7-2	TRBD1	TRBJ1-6	CASSLVPWGQGHNSPLHF	TGTGCCAGCAGCTTAGTTCCTTGGGGACAGGGGCATAATTCACCCCTCCACTTT
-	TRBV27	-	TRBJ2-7	CGSGPQEQYF	TGTGGATCTGGCCCTCAAGAGCAGTACTTC
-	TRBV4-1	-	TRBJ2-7	CASSQDQAYYEQYF	TGCGCCAGCAGCCAAGATCAGGCGTACTACGAGCAGTACTTC
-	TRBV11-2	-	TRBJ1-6	CASSLEGGSYNSPLHF	TGTGCCAGCAGCTTAGAGGGGGGGTCCTATAATTCACCCCTCCACTTT
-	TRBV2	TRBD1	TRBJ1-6	CASSTSTGGNSPLHF	TGTGCCAGCAGCACCTCGACAGGGGGCAATTCACCCCTCCACTTT
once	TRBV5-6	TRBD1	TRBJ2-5	CASSLVTGGAETQYF	TGTGCCAGCAGCTTGGTGACAGGGGGCGCGGAGACCCAGTACTTC
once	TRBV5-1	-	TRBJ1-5	CASSPQTGLDQPQHF	TGCGCCAGCAGCCCCCAAACAGGGTTGGATCAGCCCCAGCATTTT
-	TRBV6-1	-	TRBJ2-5	CASSVDYQETQYF	TGTGCCAGCAGTGTGGACTATCAAGAGACCCAGTACTTC
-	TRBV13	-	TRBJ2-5	CASSAGTGGQETQYF	TGTGCCAGCAGCGCCGGGACTGGGGGACAAGAGACCCAGTACTTC
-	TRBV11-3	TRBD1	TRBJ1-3	CASSYDRGSGNTIYF	TGTGCCAGCAGCTACGACAGGGGATCTGGAAACACCATATATTTT